The 20 T cell receptor beta chains presented below share a single source sample, sequenced in a study of shared clonotypes between healthy human individuals. The assay was immunoSEQ multiplex PCR, and TCRdb's table has in-frame clones only and misses some. The sample contains about 600,000 clones, around 97% of which appear only once. The sequenced sample was naive CD4+ T cells sorted from blood. Subset given: CD45RA+ positively selected. Receptor source: a woman in her twenties or thirties in good health.

The chain carries TRBV14 and TRBJ2-7; no reliable D call. CDR1 is SGHDN and CDR2 is FVKESK in the germline V gene. V gave up 2 bases and J gave up 9 bases, with 11 bases separating them. The CDR3 consists of 12 residues. The CDR3 coding sequence is TGTGCCAGCAGCCAATCGGCGGATCGGCAGTACTTC. Its protein product is CASSQSADRQYF.

The V and J genes are TRBV18 and TRBJ2-5; D may be TRBD1 (5 bases). Trimming removed 5 bases from V and 0 bases from J, with 13 bases in between. Germline V gene lookup returns CDR1 KGHSH and CDR2 LQKENI. The CDR3 has 15 amino acids. In DNA, the CDR3 is TGTGCCAGCTCAAGCCTACAGGTACACCAAGAGACCCAGTACTTC. Its protein is CASSSLQVHQETQYF.

This rearrangement joins TRBV4-1 to TRBJ1-4; D unclear. The CDR3 covers 16 residues. Trimming took off 0 bases at V and 10 bases at J, with 18 bases between the two ends. Germline CDR1 is MGHRA and CDR2 is YSYEKL. Here the CDR3 reads CASSQDAVEVRVKLFF. The CDR3 DNA is TGCGCCAGCAGCCAAGACGCAGTGGAAGTACGTGTAAAACTGTTTTTT.

The chain is built from TRBV10-3 and TRBJ2-5; perhaps TRBD1 as D (6 bases). The V and J ends lost 3 bases and 4 bases respectively, with 9 bases between them. Germline lookup yields CDR1 ENHRY and CDR2 SYGVKD. The CDR3 contains 13 residues. CDR3 sequence: CAISERGGETQYF. The CDR3, as DNA: TGTGCCATCAGTGAACGAGGGGGAGAGACCCAGTACTTC.

The rearrangement joins TRBV7-8 to TRBJ2-3, with D unclear. The CDR3 consists of 13 residues. The germline gives CDR1 SGHVS, CDR2 FQNEAQ. V lost 1 base and J lost 4, with 6 bases in between. This CDR3 is CASSLEEPDTQYF. The CDR3 region has the DNA TGTGCCAGCAGCTTAGAGGAACCAGATACGCAGTATTTT.

The gene calls are TRBV28 and TRBJ2-5; perhaps TRBD2 as D (7 bases). This CDR3 region has 15 residues. The V gene lost 5 bases and the J gene lost 4 bases, with 17 bases spanning the gap. Germline V gene data show CDR1 as MDHEN and CDR2 as SYDVKM. The DNA of the CDR3 is TGTGCCAGCAGTGAACCGGGGGGCCGTGGAGAGACCCAGTACTTC. This codes for CASSEPGGRGETQYF. Combining the CDR3 with reference TRBV28 and TRBJ2-5 gives the whole variable domain DVKVTQSSRYLVKRTGEKVFLECVQDMDHENMFWYRQDPGLGLRLIYFSYDVKMKEKGDIPEGYSVSREKKERFSLILESASTNQTSMYLCASSEPGGRGETQYFGPGTRLLVL.

As DNA, the CDR3 is TGTGCCAGCAGCTTACCCTTGGGTGCGGGAGGGCCTCGCACCGGGGAGCTGTTTTTT. As protein: CASSLPLGAGGPRTGELFF. The chain is built from TRBV7-9 and TRBJ2-2; TRBD2 matches 9 bases. Germline V gives CDR1 SEHNR, CDR2 FQNEAQ (reference sequence). The CDR3 is made up of 19 amino acids. The trim removed 2 bases at V and 4 bases at J, leaving 14 bases unmatched. The whole variable domain, remainder taken from reference TRBV7-9 and TRBJ2-2, is DTGVSQNPRHKITKRGQNVTFRCDPISEHNRLYWYRQTLGQGPEFLTYFQNEAQLEKSRLLSDRFSAERPKGSFSTLEIQRTEQGDSAMYLCASSLPLGAGGPRTGELFFGEGSRLTVL.

The V call is TRBV29-1, the J call TRBJ2-1; D gene ambiguous. V shed 4 bases and J shed 8 bases, with 18 bases lying between them. The CDR3 totals 14 residues. Germline values: CDR1 SQVTM, CDR2 ANQGSEA. The CDR3 sequence: CSVAVRYKRYEQFF. The CDR3 nucleotides read TGCAGCGTTGCGGTTCGGTACAAGAGGTATGAGCAGTTCTTC.

This clone was seen once. This chain connects TRBV13 to TRBJ2-7, with 14 nucleotides matching TRBD2. The CDR3 has 18 amino acids. With V trimmed by 4 bases and J by 0 bases, 8 bases remained unmatched. Per the germline V gene, CDR1 is PRHDT and CDR2 is FYEKMQ (reference sequence). The CDR3 DNA sequence: TGTGCCAGCAGCTCGCGACCGACTAGCGGGAGGGGCTCCTACGAGCAGTACTTC. It is translated as CASSSRPTSGRGSYEQYF.

This rearrangement joins TRBV5-1 to TRBJ2-3, with TRBD2 identical over 9 bases. This CDR3 comprises 14 residues. Losses at the gene ends were 3 bases for V and 1 base for J; bases not matched to a gene: 0. The V gene's germline CDR1 is SGHRS and CDR2 YFSETQ. DNA of the CDR3: TGCGCCAGCAGCTGGACTAGCGGCACAGATACGCAGTATTTT. It yields the protein CASSWTSGTDTQYF.

The chain carries TRBV11-3 and TRBJ2-3; D possibly corresponds to TRBD2 (5 bases). The V end lost 1 base, the J end lost 4 bases, and 9 bases lay between the germline ends. Germline V lookup: CDR1 SGHNT, CDR2 YENEEA. This CDR3 contains 14 residues. CDR3 sequence reads: CASSLGGYADTQYF. The CDR3 DNA reads as TGTGCCAGCAGCTTAGGCGGGTATGCAGATACGCAGTATTTT.

CDR3 in DNA: TGTGCCAGCAGTCTAGCGGGAAGCACAGATACGCAGTATTTT. Translated, it gives CASSLAGSTDTQYF. The chain carries TRBV27 and TRBJ2-3; TRBD2 aligns across 9 bases. Germline values: CDR1 MNHEY, CDR2 SMNVEV (reference sequence). The CDR3 sequence is 14 residues long. The J segment lost 0 bases and the V segment lost 5 bases, leaving 0 bases of the junction unmatched.

The chain couples TRBV19 to TRBJ2-1, with 9 nucleotides matching TRBD2. Germline loops: CDR1 LNHDA, CDR2 SQIVND (reference sequence). The CDR3 is made up of 18 amino acids. The ends lost 7 bases at V and 4 bases at J; junction bases unmatched: 17. Written as DNA, the CDR3 is TGTGCCAGTACCCCTATCGGGCGGGAGGGCCTATCTTACAATGAGCAGTTCTTC. Encoded protein: CASTPIGREGLSYNEQFF.

The chain uses TRBV6-5 and TRBJ2-6; D uncertain. The germline V gene has CDR1 MNHEY and CDR2 SVGAGI. The CDR3 has 15 amino acids. V lost 7 bases and J lost 4, with 14 bases in between. CDR3: CASTPNRAGANVLTF. The DNA for the CDR3 is TGTGCCAGCACCCCCAATCGGGCCGGGGCCAACGTCCTGACTTTC.

The genes are TRBV11-1 and TRBJ2-7, with D maybe TRBD2 (5 bases). V was cut by 8 bases and J by 5 bases, with 13 bases left in between. Looked up from germline, CDR1 is SGHAT and CDR2 is FQDESV (reference sequence). This CDR3 spans 12 amino acids. Here the CDR3 DNA reads TGTGCCAGCCGCGACGGGGTCCACGAGCAGTACTTC. It encodes CASRDGVHEQYF.

The CDR3 DNA reads TGTGCCAGCAGCCAAGAGCGGCGTCACAATGAGCAGTTCTTC. As protein: CASSQERRHNEQFF. The chain has TRBV14 and TRBJ2-1; no clear D. Trimming left V 0 bases short and J 5 bases short, with 8 bases between. CDR1 and CDR2 (germline): SGHDN, FVKESK. The CDR3 runs 14 residues. Drawing the rest from reference TRBV14 and TRBJ2-1, the complete variable domain is EAGVTQFPSHSVIEKGQTVTLRCDPISGHDNLYWYRRVMGKEIKFLLHFVKESKQDESGMPNNRFLAERTGGTYSTLKVQPAELEDSGVYFCASSQERRHNEQFFGPGTRLTVL.

The V and J genes are TRBV11-2 and TRBJ1-5; D gene unclear. The CDR3 runs to 13 residues. Trimming shortened V by 0 bases and J by 7 bases, and 7 bases separated the two germline ends. Germline CDR1 is SGHAT and CDR2 is FQNNGV. CDR3 region: CASSLDIQQPQHF. The CDR3 DNA is TGTGCCAGCAGCTTAGACATTCAGCAGCCCCAGCATTTT.

The gene calls are TRBV2 and TRBJ1-1; D gene ambiguous. There are 13 residues in the CDR3. Germline assignment: CDR1 SNHLY and CDR2 FYNNEI. Trimming pared 6 bases from V and 2 bases from J, leaving 10 bases between. The CDR3 region is CASRKTFNTEAFF. For the CDR3, the DNA is TGTGCCAGCAGGAAGACATTTAACACTGAAGCTTTCTTT.

This clone was seen only once. The chain employs TRBV10-3 and TRBJ1-5, with D maybe TRBD1 (5 bases). The CDR3 runs 15 residues. Looked up from germline, CDR1 is ENHRY and CDR2 is SYGVKD. Trimming pared 3 bases from V and 4 bases from J, leaving 13 bases between. The CDR3 DNA reads as TGTGCCATCAGTGACTGCACCGAGGGGAATCAGCCCCAGCATTTT. Translating gives CAISDCTEGNQPQHF.

The chain carries TRBV7-6 and TRBJ2-7; a possible D gene is TRBD2 (6 bases). The CDR3 consists of 20 residues. V was trimmed by 5 bases and J by 3 bases, leaving 32 bases between them. Germline V gives CDR1 SGHVS, CDR2 FNYEAQ. CDR3 residues: CASSALSPRVSAGMDYEQYF. Written as DNA, the CDR3 is TGTGCCAGCAGCGCCCTTTCCCCCCGGGTTTCGGCGGGAATGGACTACGAGCAGTACTTC.